This T cell receptor (beta chain) was obtained from a study of CD8 T cells in Susac syndrome. General study points: In its TCR sequencing and HLA analysis, the study acknowledged that the number of individuals was relatively small.

cDNA came from roughly 0.53 to 1 ug RNA primed by random hexamers. Amplification of TCR beta CDR3 across 54 Vbeta and 13 Jbeta was performed with immunoSEQ multiplex PCR. MiXCR, applied by TCRdb to the immunoSEQ multiplex PCR reads, yields one record per CDR3 protein. The table shows 150,000 to 200,000 distinct CDR3 sequences, with approximately 96% occurring only once. It was negative isolation that provided the CD8+ and CD4+ T cells, whereas TEMRA cells were enriched by FACS. In its sample, this clonotype was seen once. No antigen is known for it. Germline V lookup: CDR1 SQVTM, CDR2 ANQGSEA. Trimming removed 4 bases from V and 5 bases from J, with 14 bases in between. CDR3 length: 13 amino acids.

This sequence joins TRBV29-1 and TRBJ2-5, with a possible D match to TRBD1 (5 bases). The specimen sequenced was CD4+ T cells from PBMCs. This clonotype was obtained from a human donor with multiple sclerosis. Written as DNA, the CDR3 is TGCAGCGTTGTTAGACAGCCCGCGGAGACCCAGTACTTC. It codes for CSVVRQPAETQYF. Together with reference TRBV29-1 and TRBJ2-5, the CDR3 gives the full variable domain: SAVISQKPSRDICQRGTSLTIQCQVDSQVTMMFWYRQQPGQSLTLIATANQGSEATYESGFVIDKFPISRPNLTFSTLTVSNMSPEDSSIYLCSVVRQPAETQYFGPGTRLLVL.